This T cell receptor (beta chain) was obtained from a study of shared clonotypes between healthy human individuals. Regarding the study as a whole: The generation probabilities recorded for non-shared clonotypes fell below those of clonotypes shared by all four donors.

Clones were read by immunoSEQ multiplex PCR, and TCRdb kept only the in-frame ones, dropping some. The data hold approximately 1.5 million clones, with approximately 98% observed a single time. Points on this clone: The antigen is not known.

The clonotype was recovered from a man in his thirties or forties in good health. The sample comprised naive CD4+ T cells sorted from blood. The subset here: CD45RA+ positively selected.

The CDR3 protein is CASSLDVGPLHNEQFF. CDR3 nucleotides: TGTGCCAGCAGCTTAGATGTGGGCCCCCTACACAATGAGCAGTTCTTC. The V gene is TRBV7-8, the J gene TRBJ2-1; D unclear. With 1 base removed from V and 5 bases from J, the gap between germline ends came to 15 bases. The germline V gene encodes CDR1 SGHVS and CDR2 FQNEAQ. The CDR3 sequence is 16 residues long.